The clone carrying this TCR beta chain has a handful of counts. As yet, its antigen is unknown. The data were obtained in a study of radiotherapy plus CTLA-4 blockade in lung cancer. The V and J ends lost 1 base and 4 bases respectively, with 11 bases between them. The CDR3 length is 14 residues. CDR1 and CDR2 from the germline V gene are MDHEN and SYDVKM. Some clones are missing from TCRdb's copy, which holds only in-frame ones; the method was immunoSEQ multiplex PCR. The data contain some 92,000 clones, approximately 78% of them singletons. Study results and caveats: Interferon-beta, together with early blood T cell clone dynamics, reportedly best predicted response.

This clonotype originated in a human donor with non-small cell lung cancer who had a partial response to radiotherapy plus ipilimumab. Sequencing was performed on peripheral blood, taken from a patient treated with radiotherapy plus ipilimumab. The chain joins TRBV28 to TRBJ2-7, with D unclear. Here the CDR3 reads CASSLSGSQYEQYF. The CDR3 bases are TGTGCCAGCAGTTTATCAGGAAGCCAATACGAGCAGTACTTC.